These 8 T cell receptor beta chains share one sample of origin, sequenced in a study of blood T cell repertoires in COVID-19. The repertoire was sequenced with immunoSEQ multiplex PCR; TCRdb's copy has only in-frame clones and lacks some. Of hundreds of thousands of clones listed, around 89% are singletons. Sequenced sample: PBMCs or T cells enriched from blood (not recorded which). The receptors were sampled from a man aged 25-45 years who had recovered from COVID-19.

DNA for the CDR3: TGTGCCATCAGCAGCGGGACTAGCGGCACAGATACGCAGTATTTT. It codes for CAISSGTSGTDTQYF. This rearrangement joins TRBV10-3 to TRBJ2-3; 10 bases line up with TRBD2. The germline gives CDR1 ENHRY, CDR2 SYGVKD. V was pared by 6 bases and J by 1 base, with 4 bases of the junction left unmatched. CDR3 length: 15 residues.

This rearrangement joins TRBV19 to TRBJ2-7, with unresolved D. The CDR3 is 13 amino acids. Germline V CDR1 and CDR2: LNHDA, SQIVND (reference sequence). The V end lost 0 bases, the J end lost 4 bases, and 7 bases lay between the germline ends. The CDR3 nucleotides are TGTGCCAGTAGTATAGAGGCGGATTACGAGCAGTACTTC. It is translated as CASSIEADYEQYF. The full variable domain, rest sourced from reference TRBV19 and TRBJ2-7, is DGGITQSPKYLFRKEGQNVTLSCEQNLNHDAMYWYRQDPGQGLRLIYYSQIVNDFQKGDIAEGYSVSREKKESFPLTVTSAQKNPTAFYLCASSIEADYEQYFGPGTRLTVT.

V is TRBV5-1 and J is TRBJ2-6, with D possibly matching TRBD2 (5 bases). This CDR3 region has 14 residues. Germline V gene lookup returns CDR1 SGHRS and CDR2 YFSETQ. Trimming removed 7 bases from V and 1 base from J, with 9 bases in between. CDR3 residues: CASEEVSGANVLTF. Written as DNA, the CDR3 is TGCGCCAGCGAGGAGGTTTCTGGGGCCAACGTCCTGACTTTC.

The rearrangement links TRBV6-5 to TRBJ1-1, with 8 bases lining up with TRBD1. The CDR3 length is 14 residues. Trimming removed 6 bases from V and 5 bases from J; junction bases left unmatched: 8. Germline CDR1 and CDR2: MNHEY and SVGAGI. CDR3 protein: CASRGQGARTEAFF. The CDR3 bases are TGTGCCAGCAGAGGGCAGGGGGCTAGGACTGAAGCTTTCTTT.

The chain is built from TRBV4-2 and TRBJ2-2; 11 bases align to TRBD2. Looked up from germline, CDR1 is LGHNA and CDR2 is YNFKEQ. The CDR3 is 16 amino acids. With V trimmed by 0 bases and J by 7 bases, 4 bases remained unmatched. CDR3 protein: CASSQDMLAGGGELFF. The CDR3 region has the DNA TGTGCCAGCAGCCAAGACATGCTAGCGGGAGGCGGGGAGCTGTTTTTT.

The chain carries TRBV11-2 and TRBJ2-2, with 8 bases lining up with TRBD1. Germline loops: CDR1 SGHAT, CDR2 FQNNGV. Trimming took 5 bases from V and 7 from J; bases not matched to a gene: 3. CDR3 length: 13 residues. DNA for the CDR3: TGTGCCAGCAGCCCACAGGGGGTCGGGGAGCTGTTTTTT. Translated, it gives CASSPQGVGELFF.

This clone occurred once. The V gene is TRBV27, the J gene TRBJ2-2; tentatively, D is TRBD2 (5 bases). Per germline, CDR1 MNHEY and CDR2 SMNVEV (reference sequence). This CDR3 has 14 residues. V was cut by 5 bases and J by 4 bases, with 11 bases left in between. The CDR3 nucleotides read TGTGCCAGCAGTCCCGGGGTTGTCACCGGGGAGCTGTTTTTT. This encodes CASSPGVVTGELFF.

The chain couples TRBV28 to TRBJ1-2, with TRBD1 identical over 7 bases. The ends lost 10 bases at V and 6 bases at J; junction bases unmatched: 2. This CDR3 spans 10 amino acids. CDR1 and CDR2 (germline): MDHEN, SYDVKM. The CDR3 here is CATTGNGYTF. The CDR3 nucleotides are TGTGCCACGACAGGGAATGGCTACACCTTC.